Listed here are 21 T cell receptor beta chains from one sample, sequenced in a study of blood T cell repertoires in COVID-19. Clones were sequenced by immunoSEQ multiplex PCR, and TCRdb holds only the in-frame ones, with some missing. The table shows some 290,000 clones, with roughly 90% occurring only once. The sequencing sample was made of PBMCs or T cells enriched from blood (not recorded which). The receptors here all came from a woman aged 30 to 39 who had been exposed to COVID-19.

The chain uses TRBV15 and TRBJ1-2; D gene unclear. In germline, CDR1 is LNHNV, CDR2 YYDKDF (reference sequence). CDR3 size: 14 residues. V shed 0 bases and J shed 4 bases, with 9 bases lying between them. CDR3 bases: TGTGCCACCAGCAGAGATAGAGGCCGCTATGGCTACACCTTC. This codes for CATSRDRGRYGYTF.

V gene TRBV2 combines with J gene TRBJ1-5, with TRBD1 matching 8 bases. The V gene's germline CDR1 is SNHLY and CDR2 FYNNEI. The CDR3 has 14 residues. The junction had 4 bases not matched to a gene; V was cut back by 6 bases and J by 3 bases. CDR3 protein: CASRGTGNNQPQHF. CDR3 nucleotides: TGTGCCAGCAGAGGGACAGGCAACAATCAGCCCCAGCATTTT. The whole variable domain, remainder taken from reference TRBV2 and TRBJ1-5, is EPEVTQTPSHQVTQMGQEVILRCVPISNHLYFYWYRQILGQKVEFLVSFYNNEISEKSEIFDDQFSVERPDGSNFTLKIRSTKLEDSAMYFCASRGTGNNQPQHFGDGTRLSIL.

The chain joins TRBV4-1 to TRBJ1-2, with 9 bases fitting TRBD1. Trimming at V came to 8 bases and at J to 8 bases, leaving 12 bases not matched to a gene. The CDR3 is made up of 14 amino acids. Germline CDR1 is MGHRA and CDR2 is YSYEKL. The CDR3 DNA reads as TGCGCCAGCCGTCGACAGGGGGGAACGCCCGGCTACACCTTC. It yields the protein CASRRQGGTPGYTF.

The V and J genes are TRBV30 and TRBJ2-1; D gene ambiguous. V shed 3 bases and J shed 4 bases, with 10 bases lying between them. The length of the CDR3 is 13 residues. CDR1 is GTSNPN and CDR2 is SVGIG in the germline V gene (reference sequence). The CDR3 spells CAWRGQAYNEQFF. The CDR3 DNA sequence: TGTGCCTGGAGGGGCCAGGCGTACAATGAGCAGTTCTTC.

The chain has TRBV5-1 and TRBJ1-6; D possibly corresponds to TRBD1 (6 bases). The CDR3 spans 14 residues. V lost 4 bases and J lost 4, with 9 bases in between. Germline CDR1 is SGHRS and CDR2 is YFSETQ. The CDR3 spells CASSLDRYNSPLHF. The CDR3 coding sequence is TGCGCCAGCAGCCTGGACAGATATAATTCACCCCTCCACTTT. Looking up the rest from reference TRBV5-1 and TRBJ1-6 gives the full variable domain: KAGVTQTPRYLIKTRGQQVTLSCSPISGHRSVSWYQQTPGQGLQFLFEYFSETQRNKGNFPGRFSGRQFSNSRSEMNVSTLELGDSALYLCASSLDRYNSPLHFGNGTRLTVT.

The gene calls are TRBV18 and TRBJ1-2, with D possibly matching TRBD1 (6 bases). This CDR3 is 13 amino acids long. Deletions cut 6 bases from V and 6 bases from J, with 14 bases between. The germline CDR1 and CDR2 sequences are KGHSH and LQKENI. This chain's CDR3 is CASSVPNRDGYTF. The CDR3, as DNA: TGTGCCAGCTCCGTCCCAAACAGGGATGGCTACACCTTC. The entire variable domain, with the rest obtained from reference TRBV18 and TRBJ1-2, is as follows: NAGVMQNPRHLVRRRGQEARLRCSPMKGHSHVYWYRQLPEEGLKFMVYLQKENIIDESGMPKERFSAEFPKEGPSILRIQQVVRGDSAAYFCASSVPNRDGYTFGSGTRLTVV.

The V call is TRBV10-3, the J call TRBJ2-2, with TRBD2 identical over 8 bases. Trimming at V came to 6 bases and at J to 8 bases, leaving 17 bases not matched to a gene. CDR1 and CDR2 (germline): ENHRY, SYGVKD. CDR3 length: 17 residues. DNA of the CDR3: TGTGCCATCAGAGAGGGGAGACTAGCGTCCTCGTCTGGGGAGCTGTTTTTT. This codes for CAIREGRLASSSGELFF.

The chain joins TRBV2 to TRBJ2-7, with D perhaps TRBD1 (7 bases). This CDR3 region has 16 residues. Germline CDR1 SNHLY, CDR2 FYNNEI. Trimming cost V 6 bases and J 3 bases, with 21 bases left between them. The CDR3 reads CASSLAGQITLYEQYF. Written as DNA, the CDR3 is TGTGCCAGCAGCCTCGCGGGACAGATAACACTCTACGAGCAGTACTTC.

The genes are TRBV6-6 and TRBJ2-3, with TRBD1 matching over 10 bases. CDR3 length: 14 residues. V lost 4 bases to trimming and J lost 6 bases; unmatched junction nucleotides: 4. Germline assignment: CDR1 MNHNY and CDR2 SVGAGI (reference sequence). This CDR3 reads CASSSGQGMDTQYF. In DNA form, the CDR3 reads TGTGCCAGCAGTTCGGGACAGGGGATGGATACGCAGTATTTT.

The J gene is TRBJ1-6, the V gene TRBV5-6; maybe TRBD1 (5 bases). V dropped 2 bases and J dropped 9 bases, with 12 bases sitting between them. This CDR3 comprises 14 residues. In germline, CDR1 is SGHDT, CDR2 YYEEEE. The CDR3, as DNA: TGTGCCAGCAGCTTAGGACATACCTTTTCACCCCTCCACTTT. The encoded protein is CASSLGHTFSPLHF.

This clone has just a few counts. This chain joins TRBV25-1 and TRBJ2-7; TRBD2 might be the D (6 bases). Trimming left V 6 bases short and J 3 bases short, with 12 bases between. Per the germline V gene, CDR1 is MGHDK and CDR2 is SYGVNS. The CDR3 has 13 amino acids. The CDR3 here is CASREGGSYEQYF. The CDR3 region has the DNA TGTGCCAGCAGGGAGGGTGGAAGCTACGAGCAGTACTTC.

This clone was seen more than once but under ten times. The gene calls are TRBV2 and TRBJ2-7; D might be TRBD1 (6 bases). The CDR3 extends over 13 amino acids. Trimming removed 8 bases at V and 2 bases at J, with 13 bases between. CDR1 SNHLY and CDR2 FYNNEI come from the germline V gene. The CDR3 region has the DNA TGTGCCAGCTGTGGGGGCGTCGCCTACGAGCAGTACTTC. This codes for CASCGGVAYEQYF.

The gene calls are TRBV11-2 and TRBJ2-7; 7 bases are shared with TRBD2. V shed 2 bases and J 0 bases; nucleotides not matched to a gene: 13. The CDR3 runs 18 residues. Per the germline V gene, CDR1 is SGHAT and CDR2 is FQNNGV. CDR3 residues: CASSLISSRGINSYEQYF. The CDR3 DNA reads as TGTGCCAGCAGCTTAATATCCTCGCGGGGGATAAACTCCTACGAGCAGTACTTC.

The rearrangement links TRBV7-8 to TRBJ1-1; D is uncertain. Trimming removed 3 bases from V and 5 bases from J, with 10 bases in between. CDR3 length: 13 residues. Germline V lookup: CDR1 SGHVS, CDR2 FQNEAQ. The CDR3 spells CASSFTGETEAFF. DNA of the CDR3: TGTGCCAGCAGCTTTACGGGTGAAACTGAAGCTTTCTTT.

This rearrangement joins TRBV11-2 to TRBJ2-7; no clear D. Between the trimmed V and J ends, which lost 0 bases and 0 bases, there was a span of 9 bases. CDR1 is SGHAT, CDR2 FQNNGV, per germline. The CDR3 runs 15 residues. The CDR3 DNA reads TGTGCCAGCAGCTTAGAGATGGGCTACTCCTACGAGCAGTACTTC. This gives the protein CASSLEMGYSYEQYF. Looking up the rest from reference TRBV11-2 and TRBJ2-7 gives the full variable domain: EAGVAQSPRYKIIEKRQSVAFWCNPISGHATLYWYQQILGQGPKLLIQFQNNGVVDDSQLPKDRFSAERLKGVDSTLKIQPAKLEDSAVYLCASSLEMGYSYEQYFGPGTRLTVT.

The V gene is TRBV5-4, the J gene TRBJ2-7; 9 nucleotides agree with TRBD1. The V segment lost 1 base and the J segment 5 bases; nucleotides outside the gene matches: 4. The CDR3 is 14 residues long. Germline lookup yields CDR1 SGHNT and CDR2 YYREEE (reference sequence). The CDR3 nucleotides are TGTGCCAGCAGCTTGCCTGGGACAGGGAACGAGCAGTACTTC. This codes for CASSLPGTGNEQYF.

This clone was recorded once. Other DNA sequences of this sample code for an identical CDR3. The chain recombines TRBV7-9 with TRBJ1-2; D is ambiguous. Germline loops: CDR1 SEHNR, CDR2 FQNEAQ (reference sequence). The CDR3 contains 10 residues. With 5 bases removed from V and 5 bases from J, the gap between germline ends came to 3 bases. The CDR3 loop is CASSPYGYTF. The DNA for the CDR3 is TGTGCCAGCAGCCCATATGGCTACACCTTC.

This chain joins TRBV6-5 and TRBJ2-1; possible D gene TRBD2, 5 bases. Germline CDR1 MNHEY, CDR2 SVGAGI. This CDR3 spans 14 amino acids. V gave up 7 bases and J gave up 7 bases, with 17 bases separating them. The CDR3 loop reads CASMPRGHLNEQFF. DNA of the CDR3: TGTGCCAGCATGCCCCGGGGTCACCTAAATGAGCAGTTCTTC.

The V call is TRBV10-3, the J call TRBJ2-7; TRBD2 aligns across 9 bases. The CDR3 is 15 residues long. V trimming: 2 bases; J trimming: 2 bases; junction bases outside the gene matches: 4. The germline V gene has CDR1 ENHRY and CDR2 SYGVKD. The CDR3 bases are TGTGCCATCAGTGAGAATCCTAGCGGGGCCTACGAGCAGTACTTC. Its translation is CAISENPSGAYEQYF.

This chain connects TRBV27 to TRBJ2-7; 8 bases are a match to TRBD1. Per germline, CDR1 MNHEY and CDR2 SMNVEV (reference sequence). Trimming took 7 bases from V and 3 from J; bases not matched to a gene: 11. This CDR3 contains 15 residues. CDR3 amino acids: CASKEDRVSVYEQYF. Written as DNA, the CDR3 is TGTGCCAGCAAGGAGGACAGGGTCTCCGTCTACGAGCAGTACTTC.

The chain carries TRBV5-1 and TRBJ1-1; TRBD1 agrees at 7 bases. Losses at the gene ends were 0 bases for V and 4 bases for J; bases not matched to a gene: 12. The CDR3 is made up of 17 amino acids. Germline V CDR1 and CDR2: SGHRS, YFSETQ. As DNA, the CDR3 is TGCGCCAGCAGCTTGGCAATTCGAGGCAGGGGGACCACTGAAGCTTTCTTT. It yields the protein CASSLAIRGRGTTEAFF.